This passage covers 23 T cell receptor beta chains from one sample sequenced in a study of blood T cell repertoires in COVID-19. Some clones are missing from TCRdb's copy, which holds only in-frame ones; the method was immunoSEQ multiplex PCR. Here the sample spans roughly 270,000 clones, approximately 81% being singletons. The sample comprised PBMCs or T cells enriched from blood (not recorded which). These receptors were taken from a woman aged 50 to 65 who had recovered from COVID-19.

The V and J genes are TRBV5-1 and TRBJ2-1; 9 nucleotides agree with TRBD2. The CDR3 runs to 15 residues. Germline CDR1 and CDR2: SGHRS and YFSETQ. V trimming: 0 bases; J trimming: 9 bases; junction bases outside the gene matches: 7. CDR3 region: CASSLGSGSSGEQFF. The CDR3 region has the DNA TGCGCCAGCAGCTTGGGTAGCGGGAGTTCCGGTGAGCAGTTCTTC.

V is TRBV5-8 and J is TRBJ1-3; D gene uncertain. Germline-derived CDR1 and CDR2 are SGHTS and YDEGEE. The V gene lost 0 bases and the J gene lost 4 bases, with 5 bases spanning the gap. The CDR3 is 13 amino acids. CDR3 bases: TGTGCCAGCAGCTTGGTTCCGGGAAACACCATATATTTT. Protein: CASSLVPGNTIYF.

V is TRBV18 and J is TRBJ2-7; D is possibly TRBD1 (6 bases). The CDR3 loop spans 16 amino acids. Between the trimmed V and J ends, which lost 3 bases and 0 bases, there was a span of 15 bases. Germline-derived CDR1 and CDR2 are KGHSH and LQKENI. This CDR3 is CASSPPGTSISYEQYF. The CDR3, as DNA: TGTGCCAGCTCACCCCCCGGGACAAGTATCTCCTACGAGCAGTACTTC.

The V and J genes are TRBV19 and TRBJ2-7; 12 bases are shared with TRBD2. Trimming cost V 5 bases and J 3 bases; bases outside gene matches: 2. In germline, CDR1 is LNHDA, CDR2 SQIVND (reference sequence). The CDR3 is 14 residues long. In DNA form, the CDR3 reads TGTGCCAGTAGTCCGGGACTAGCGGGCTACGAGCAGTACTTC. Its protein is CASSPGLAGYEQYF. The variable domain in full, with the rest retrieved from reference TRBV19 and TRBJ2-7, is DGGITQSPKYLFRKEGQNVTLSCEQNLNHDAMYWYRQDPGQGLRLIYYSQIVNDFQKGDIAEGYSVSREKKESFPLTVTSAQKNPTAFYLCASSPGLAGYEQYFGPGTRLTVT.

This rearrangement joins TRBV14 to TRBJ1-1; TRBD1 might be the D (6 bases). The CDR3 contains 15 residues. Deletions cut 4 bases from V and 0 bases from J, with 12 bases between. Germline CDR1 is SGHDN and CDR2 is FVKESK. The chain's CDR3 is CASSPHREMNTEAFF. Written as DNA, the CDR3 is TGTGCCAGCAGCCCTCACAGGGAAATGAACACTGAAGCTTTCTTT.

The chain couples TRBV6-5 to TRBJ1-1; D unresolved. Trimming took off 7 bases at V and 7 bases at J, with 16 bases between the two ends. Germline V gene sequence: CDR1 MNHEY, CDR2 SVGAGI. The CDR3 is made up of 13 amino acids. CDR3 DNA: TGTGCCAGCAAGCGTACAATCCGCAGTGAAGCTTTCTTT. This codes for CASKRTIRSEAFF.

The chain couples TRBV4-1 to TRBJ2-1; D is possibly TRBD2 (6 bases). Germline V gene sequence: CDR1 MGHRA, CDR2 YSYEKL. V was clipped by 4 bases and J by 6 bases, with 13 bases between them. The CDR3 contains 14 residues. CDR3 loop: CASSPAGRTNEQFF. CDR3 sequence (DNA): TGCGCCAGCAGCCCTGCAGGGAGGACCAATGAGCAGTTCTTC.

The chain is built from TRBV19 and TRBJ1-5; 9 bases line up with TRBD1. Germline loops: CDR1 LNHDA, CDR2 SQIVND (reference sequence). The V segment lost 7 bases and the J segment 6 bases; nucleotides outside the gene matches: 19. This CDR3 comprises 18 residues. CDR3 amino acids: CASINILGYRGLRQPQHF. The DNA of the CDR3 is TGTGCCAGTATCAACATATTGGGATACAGGGGGCTACGTCAGCCCCAGCATTTT. Full variable domain (outside the CDR3, taken from reference TRBV19 and TRBJ1-5): DGGITQSPKYLFRKEGQNVTLSCEQNLNHDAMYWYRQDPGQGLRLIYYSQIVNDFQKGDIAEGYSVSREKKESFPLTVTSAQKNPTAFYLCASINILGYRGLRQPQHFGDGTRLSIL.

The rearrangement links TRBV28 to TRBJ1-1; D gene uncertain. The V end was cut by 2 bases, the J end by 11 bases, with 15 bases between. Looked up from germline, CDR1 is MDHEN and CDR2 is SYDVKM. This CDR3 is built from 13 residues. DNA of the CDR3: TGTGCCAGCAGTTTAAGGGCAGGAAGGGAGGCTTTCTTT. This gives the protein CASSLRAGREAFF.

Turning to this clone: Other DNA sequences within the sample encode an identical CDR3. V gene TRBV18 combines with J gene TRBJ1-5; TRBD1 might be the D (6 bases). The V end lost 1 base, the J end lost 5 bases, and 9 bases lay between the germline ends. The CDR3 is made up of 14 amino acids. The germline V gene encodes CDR1 KGHSH and CDR2 LQKENI. In DNA form, the CDR3 reads TGTGCCAGCTCACCACAGACAGGTGATCAGCCCCAGCATTTT. Translating it yields CASSPQTGDQPQHF. Based on the CDR3 plus reference TRBV18 and TRBJ1-5, the full variable domain is NAGVMQNPRHLVRRRGQEARLRCSPMKGHSHVYWYRQLPEEGLKFMVYLQKENIIDESGMPKERFSAEFPKEGPSILRIQQVVRGDSAAYFCASSPQTGDQPQHFGDGTRLSIL.

The chain uses TRBV2 and TRBJ2-3; D perhaps matches TRBD2 (5 bases). The CDR3 contains 11 residues. V lost 7 bases and J lost 11, with 13 bases in between. The germline CDR1 and CDR2 sequences are SNHLY and FYNNEI. The CDR3 DNA follows: TGTGCCAGCACCGGGGAACTACGGCAGTATTTT. As protein: CASTGELRQYF.

Regarding this clone: Different DNA sequences within this sample yield the same CDR3. The genes are TRBV12-3 or TRBV12-4 and TRBJ1-5, with D hard to call. V was clipped by 6 bases and J by 2 bases, with 5 bases between them. This CDR3 is built from 12 residues. CDR3 loop: CASRAGNQPQHF. Written as DNA, the CDR3 is TGTGCCAGCAGAGCGGGCAATCAGCCCCAGCATTTT.

The V gene is TRBV6-5, the J gene TRBJ1-2; TRBD1 matches at 7 bases. The CDR3 is 14 residues long. CDR1 and CDR2 (germline): MNHEY, SVGAGI. With 6 bases clipped from V and 9 bases from J, the junction kept 13 bases outside the gene matches. Written as DNA, the CDR3 is TGTGCCAGCAGCCGAGACCTTAGACAGGGTAGCTACACCTTC. Its translation is CASSRDLRQGSYTF.

The J gene is TRBJ2-5, the V gene TRBV5-1; 10 bases are shared with TRBD2. The J segment lost 5 bases and the V segment lost 7 bases, leaving 17 bases of the junction unmatched. The CDR3 totals 17 residues. CDR1 SGHRS and CDR2 YFSETQ come from the germline V gene. Here the CDR3 reads CASHNPSSGRMGETQYF. CDR3 DNA sequence: TGCGCCAGCCACAATCCTAGTAGCGGGAGGATGGGGGAGACCCAGTACTTC.

The chain links TRBV2 to TRBJ1-3; 10 nucleotides agree with TRBD1. CDR3 size: 17 residues. The germline V gene has CDR1 SNHLY and CDR2 FYNNEI. V was pared by 3 bases and J by 1 base, with 6 bases of the junction left unmatched. CDR3 sequence (DNA): TGTGCCAGCAGTGACTCGGACAGGGGGGCTTCTGGAAACACCATATATTTT. Its protein product is CASSDSDRGASGNTIYF.

This rearrangement joins TRBV10-2 to TRBJ1-5, with TRBD1 matching over 7 bases. V dropped 6 bases and J dropped 6; count of bases not matched to a gene: 11. The V gene's germline CDR1 is WSHSY and CDR2 SAAADI. CDR3 size: 15 residues. The CDR3, as DNA: TGCGCCAGCAGCGGAAAGGACAGGTGGGGTCAGCCCCAGCATTTT. Encoded protein: CASSGKDRWGQPQHF.

This chain uses TRBV6-5 with TRBJ1-4, with a possible D match to TRBD1 (6 bases). Germline-derived CDR1 and CDR2 are MNHEY and SVGAGI. This CDR3 is 13 amino acids long. V lost 6 bases to trimming and J lost 8 bases, with 13 bases between them. This chain's CDR3 is CASSRKTGEKLFF. The CDR3 coding sequence is TGTGCCAGCAGCCGGAAAACAGGGGAAAAACTGTTTTTT.

The chain joins TRBV5-4 to TRBJ2-7, with a possible D match to TRBD2 (6 bases). The CDR3 sequence is 15 residues long. Per germline, CDR1 SGHNT and CDR2 YYREEE (reference sequence). Trimming left V 4 bases short and J 0 bases short, with 14 bases between. CDR3: CASSLGGRGSYEQYF. The DNA of the CDR3 is TGTGCCAGCAGCCTAGGAGGGCGGGGCTCCTACGAGCAGTACTTC.

The chain combines TRBV24-1 with TRBJ2-7, with 11 bases that match TRBD1. The trim removed 1 base at V and 9 bases at J, leaving 7 bases unmatched. Germline V lookup: CDR1 KGHDR, CDR2 SFDVKD. The CDR3 runs to 15 residues. The CDR3 sequence: CATSDLSGTGGGQYF. For the CDR3, the DNA is TGTGCCACCAGTGATTTATCCGGGACAGGGGGAGGGCAGTACTTC.

The rearrangement uses TRBV19 and TRBJ2-2; D not resolved. Trimming removed 4 bases from V and 4 bases from J, with 7 bases in between. This CDR3 spans 13 amino acids. CDR1 is LNHDA and CDR2 is SQIVND in the germline V gene (reference sequence). CDR3 amino acids: CASSKSGTGELFF. The DNA for the CDR3 is TGTGCCAGTAGTAAGTCCGGCACCGGGGAGCTGTTTTTT.

The chain combines TRBV4-1 with TRBJ2-5; tentative D call: TRBD2 (6 bases). Germline-derived CDR1 and CDR2 are MGHRA and YSYEKL. V gave up 0 bases and J gave up 5 bases, with 16 bases separating them. The CDR3 extends over 16 amino acids. The CDR3 bases are TGCGCCAGCAGCCAAGATTTGACGGGACTTTGGGAGACCCAGTACTTC. It specifies CASSQDLTGLWETQYF.

The chain joins TRBV5-5 to TRBJ2-7, with D possibly TRBD2 on 5 matching bases. Trimming removed 1 base at V and 2 bases at J, with 13 bases between. This CDR3 contains 15 residues. Germline V gene sequence: CDR1 SGHKS, CDR2 YYEKEE (reference sequence). The DNA of the CDR3 is TGTGCCAGCAGCTTGAGGATCGGGGTCACCTACGAGCAGTACTTC. Its translation: CASSLRIGVTYEQYF.

This rearrangement joins TRBV7-2 to TRBJ2-7; a weak D match, TRBD1 (5 bases). CDR3 length: 16 residues. Trimming took 1 base from V and 0 from J, leaving 13 bases between them. CDR1 and CDR2 (germline): SGHTA, FQGNSA. CDR3 nucleotide sequence: TGTGCCAGCAGCTTAGGGTCAGGGCGAAACTCCTACGAGCAGTACTTC. It is translated as CASSLGSGRNSYEQYF. The full variable domain, its missing parts supplied by reference TRBV7-2 and TRBJ2-7, is GAGVSQSPSNKVTEKGKDVELRCDPISGHTALYWYRQSLGQGLEFLIYFQGNSAPDKSGLPSDRFSAERTGGSVSTLTIQRTQQEDSAVYLCASSLGSGRNSYEQYFGPGTRLTVT.